Below, 16 T cell receptor beta chains from the same sample are listed, as sequenced in a study of T cells in Graves' hyperthyroidism and ophthalmopathy. Amplified TCR beta CDR3 regions came from RNA transcripts. HTBI primers were the set used in a first-round RT-PCR of the TCR CDR3. TCRdb called the multiplex PCR reads again in MiXCR, with one record for every CDR3 protein. This sample has more than 550,000 distinct CDR3 sequences, with nearly 45% found just once. Material for sequencing was peripheral blood or thyroid tissue (not recorded which). These receptors were obtained from an adult man with Graves' disease, either hyperthyroidism or ophthalmopathy (not recorded which).

This clonotype turned up a few times. V usage is TRBV12-3 or TRBV12-4 and J usage is TRBJ1-1; D is uncertain. The CDR3 totals 12 residues. Deletions cut 6 bases from V and 6 bases from J, with 11 bases between. In nucleotides, the CDR3 is TGTGCCAGCAGGTCGGTATATTCTGAAGCTTTCTTT. Translating gives CASRSVYSEAFF.

About this clonotype itself: A much more abundant neighbour one base away suggests this may be a read error. The gene calls are TRBV2 and TRBJ1-4; no reliable D call. Looked up from germline, CDR1 is SNHLY and CDR2 is FYNNEI. V gave up 1 base and J gave up 5 bases, with 2 bases separating them. The CDR3 consists of 12 residues. CDR3 nucleotide sequence: TGTGCCAGCAGTGAAGTAAATGAAAAACTGTTTTTT. Translating it yields CASSEVNEKLFF.

The table lists this clonotype with many counts. This chain links TRBV7-9 with TRBJ1-2; TRBD1 matches at 9 bases. The V gene's germline CDR1 is SEHNR and CDR2 FQNEAQ (reference sequence). J gave up 6 bases and V 1 base, and 3 bases lay outside the gene matches. The length of the CDR3 is 14 residues. This CDR3 reads CASSLVGTGNGYTF. The CDR3 nucleotides read TGTGCCAGCAGCTTAGTCGGGACAGGGAATGGCTACACCTTC. The whole variable domain, filled in from reference TRBV7-9 and TRBJ1-2, reads DTGVSQNPRHKITKRGQNVTFRCDPISEHNRLYWYRQTLGQGPEFLTYFQNEAQLEKSRLLSDRFSAERPKGSFSTLEIQRTEQGDSAMYLCASSLVGTGNGYTFGSGTRLTVV.

This clonotype was detected only a few times. The chain links TRBV7-9 to TRBJ1-3; 8 positions match TRBD1. V trimming: 5 bases; J trimming: 0 bases; junction bases outside the gene matches: 9. CDR3 length: 17 amino acids. CDR1 and CDR2 from the germline V gene are SEHNR and FQNEAQ (reference sequence). In DNA, the CDR3 is TGTGCCAGCAGCCGGGGACAGGCCGACTTCTCTGGAAACACCATATATTTT. Translated, it gives CASSRGQADFSGNTIYF.

This clonotype was observed at least ten times. J is TRBJ1-1 and V is TRBV2; D is possibly TRBD1 (5 bases). In germline, CDR1 is SNHLY, CDR2 FYNNEI. Trimming pared 4 bases from V and 1 base from J, leaving 13 bases between. This CDR3 contains 15 residues. The CDR3: CASSVGVLKNTEAFF. The CDR3, as DNA: TGTGCCAGCAGTGTAGGGGTCCTCAAGAACACTGAAGCTTTCTTT.

The genes are TRBV29-1 and TRBJ1-2; D possibly corresponds to TRBD1 (5 bases). From germline, CDR1 is SQVTM and CDR2 ANQGSEA. CDR3 size: 9 residues. The CDR3 nucleotides read TGCAGGGGACCCGGAGGCTACACCTTC. Encoded protein: CRGPGGYTF.

The chain links TRBV10-2 to TRBJ1-1, with D possibly being TRBD1 (5 bases). CDR3 length equals 17 residues. V was pared by 8 bases and J by 0 bases, with 22 bases between. Germline-derived CDR1 and CDR2 are WSHSY and SAAADI. CDR3 sequence reads: CASSRSRDGAMNTEAFF. The DNA of the CDR3 is TGCGCCAGCTCAAGAAGCCGGGACGGGGCCATGAACACTGAAGCTTTCTTT.

This clonotype was recorded many times. The chain links TRBV15 to TRBJ2-5; D gene ambiguous. CDR1 is LNHNV and CDR2 is YYDKDF in the germline V gene (reference sequence). This CDR3 has 13 residues. Trimming pared 5 bases from V and 7 bases from J, leaving 14 bases between. Here the CDR3 DNA reads TGTGCCACCAGCTGGGGTGTTCTGGGGACCCAGTACTTC. This codes for CATSWGVLGTQYF.

The chain's CDR3 is CASSYSSLNQPQHF. The CDR3 bases are TGTGCCAGCAGTTACTCTAGCCTCAATCAGCCCCAGCATTTT. The chain is built from TRBV6-5 and TRBJ1-5; D remains unclear. The CDR3 is 14 amino acids. V was cut by 0 bases and J by 3 bases, with 6 bases left in between. CDR1 is MNHEY and CDR2 is SVGAGI in the germline V gene.

This clonotype came up many times. This chain uses TRBV7-9 with TRBJ2-5; no clear D gene. Trimming left V 0 bases short and J 1 base short, with 6 bases between. The CDR3 contains 14 residues. Germline values: CDR1 SEHNR, CDR2 FQNEAQ (reference sequence). The CDR3 coding sequence is TGTGCCAGCAGCTTAGCGGGCAGCCAAGAGACCCAGTACTTC. It translates to CASSLAGSQETQYF.

The V gene is TRBV28, the J gene TRBJ1-5, with TRBD1 matching 11 bases. The CDR3 loop spans 15 amino acids. Germline loops: CDR1 MDHEN, CDR2 SYDVKM. Trimming at V came to 5 bases and at J to 5 bases, leaving 5 bases not matched to a gene. The CDR3 bases are TGTGCCAGCAGTCCCTGGACAGGGGGCGATCAGCCCCAGCATTTT. It is translated as CASSPWTGGDQPQHF.

V is TRBV29-1 and J is TRBJ1-2; 7 nucleotides line up with TRBD1. CDR3 length: 12 residues. Germline V gene lookup returns CDR1 SQVTM and CDR2 ANQGSEA. V trimming: 5 bases; J trimming: 4 bases; junction bases outside the gene matches: 4. CDR3 DNA: TGCAGCGTTAACAGGGGTGGCTATGGCTACACCTTC. Translating it yields CSVNRGGYGYTF.

The chain carries TRBV20-1 and TRBJ2-5; D is possibly TRBD1 (7 bases). Germline V gene sequence: CDR1 DFQATT, CDR2 SNEGSKA (reference sequence). Trimming removed 0 bases at V and 9 bases at J, with 23 bases between. The CDR3 totals 16 residues. CDR3 sequence (DNA): TGCAGTGCTAGAGATTGGAGACAGGGCGGGAATCAGCCCCAGTACTTC. Translation gives CSARDWRQGGNQPQYF.

Concerning this clonotype itself: Since a much larger clone is just one base distant, this may be a read error. The chain has TRBV24-1 and TRBJ1-1; the D gene is possibly TRBD1 (5 bases). The CDR3 runs to 12 residues. Per the germline V gene, CDR1 is KGHDR and CDR2 is SFDVKD. The CDR3 loop reads CATSDSGAEALF. In DNA form, the CDR3 reads TGTGCCACCAGTGACTCCGGGGCTGAAGCTCTCTTT.

There are many counts of this clonotype. The chain carries TRBV7-9 and TRBJ1-2; D might be TRBD1 (5 bases). This CDR3 spans 14 amino acids. Germline loops: CDR1 SEHNR, CDR2 FQNEAQ (reference sequence). V lost 5 bases and J 3 bases, leaving 13 bases between the germline ends. The CDR3 DNA sequence: TGTGCCAGCAGCCCCCCCAGGGAAGACTATGGCTACACCTTC. It codes for CASSPPREDYGYTF.

This rearrangement joins TRBV25-1 to TRBJ1-2; no definite D call. This CDR3 is 12 amino acids long. Germline CDR1 is MGHDK and CDR2 is SYGVNS. V lost 8 bases to trimming and J lost 4 bases, with 11 bases between them. The CDR3 coding sequence is TGTGCCAGCGTGAGCTCGGGCTATGGCTACACCTTC. It is translated as CASVSSGYGYTF.